These T cell receptor beta chains were read from a single sample in a study of T-cell reconstitution after alpha-beta-depleted transplantation in children. MiXCR, run by TCRdb on the PCR reads, gives a single entry per CDR3 protein. Of 200,000 to 300,000 distinct CDR3 sequences listed, roughly 23% were seen once; the top ten hold 2% to 3%. The sample was PBMCs, taken before TCRalphabeta/CD19-depleted stem cell transplant. These receptors all stem from a girl between 2 and 10 years old with Fanconi anemia, due to receive a stem cell transplant. The CDR3 runs from the conserved cysteine through the conserved F or W. A D gene is named only where the DNA matches it firmly. Not every row has a clone size; where given, it reads once, few, many or a size class.

d_call: TRBD1
v_call: TRBV7-8
j_call: TRBJ1-5
clone_size: once
cdr3_aa: CASSLAMTGGKPQHF
cdr3_nt: TGTGCCAGCAGCTTAGCGATGACAGGGGGCAAGCCCCAGCATTTT

d_call: TRBD2
v_call: TRBV6-1
j_call: TRBJ2-7
clone_size: NA
cdr3_aa: CASSFFYSGTSGSYEQYF
cdr3_nt: TGTGCCAGCAGCTTTTTTTATTCCGGGACTAGCGGGTCCTACGAGCAGTACTTC

d_call: NA
v_call: TRBV14
j_call: TRBJ2-1
clone_size: few
cdr3_aa: CASSQASLEQFF
cdr3_nt: TGTGCCAGCAGCCAAGCCTCCCTTGAGCAGTTCTTC

d_call: TRBD2
v_call: TRBV6-4
j_call: TRBJ2-1
clone_size: few
cdr3_aa: CAPISVVVGGYEQFF
cdr3_nt: TGTGCCCCAATATCTGTGGTCGTCGGGGGGTATGAGCAGTTCTTC

d_call: TRBD2
v_call: TRBV10-3
j_call: TRBJ2-7
clone_size: many
cdr3_aa: CAISDVAGAAYEQYF
cdr3_nt: TGTGCCATCAGTGATGTAGCGGGGGCTGCCTACGAGCAGTACTTC

d_call: TRBD2
v_call: TRBV29-1
j_call: TRBJ2-3
clone_size: few
cdr3_aa: CSVEGGGDTQYF
cdr3_nt: TGCAGCGTTGAGGGGGGAGGGGATACGCAGTATTTT

d_call: TRBD1
v_call: TRBV20-1
j_call: TRBJ1-6
clone_size: NA
cdr3_aa: CSVTHGPLGQGYNSPLHF
cdr3_nt: TGCAGTGTCACCCATGGGCCTCTAGGACAGGGCTATAATTCACCCCTCCACTTT

d_call: TRBD1
v_call: TRBV12-3/TRBV12-4
j_call: TRBJ2-7
clone_size: many
cdr3_aa: CASSLGQRDEQYF
cdr3_nt: TGTGCCAGCAGCCTGGGACAGAGAGACGAGCAGTACTTC

d_call: NA
v_call: TRBV9
j_call: TRBJ2-1
clone_size: few
cdr3_aa: CASSPRLGPEQFF
cdr3_nt: TGTGCCAGCAGCCCACGCTTGGGACCTGAGCAGTTCTTC

d_call: NA
v_call: TRBV20-1
j_call: TRBJ2-3
clone_size: many
cdr3_aa: CSASGGFDTQYF
cdr3_nt: TGCAGTGCTAGTGGAGGGTTCGATACGCAGTATTTT

d_call: NA
v_call: TRBV6-1
j_call: TRBJ2-4
clone_size: NA
cdr3_aa: CASRFTGNGQNIQYF
cdr3_nt: TGTGCCAGCAGATTTACAGGGAACGGGCAAAACATTCAGTACTTC

d_call: TRBD2
v_call: TRBV4-2
j_call: TRBJ2-1
clone_size: NA
cdr3_aa: CASSQDSLAVPYNEQFF
cdr3_nt: TGTGCCAGCAGCCAAGATAGCCTAGCGGTACCCTACAATGAGCAGTTCTTC

d_call: NA
v_call: TRBV7-2
j_call: TRBJ2-7
clone_size: many
cdr3_aa: CASSVQEYLTYEQYF
cdr3_nt: TGTGCCAGCAGCGTGCAGGAATACCTTACCTACGAGCAGTACTTC

d_call: NA
v_call: TRBV20-1
j_call: TRBJ2-7
clone_size: NA
cdr3_aa: CSAVTNVGVTGYF
cdr3_nt: TGCAGTGCTGTCACTAATGTGGGGGTGACAGGGTACTTC

d_call: NA
v_call: TRBV28
j_call: TRBJ2-3
clone_size: few
cdr3_aa: CASSSLGTKSTDTQYF
cdr3_nt: TGTGCCAGCAGTTCCCTGGGGACCAAAAGCACAGATACGCAGTATTTT

d_call: TRBD1
v_call: TRBV10-3
j_call: TRBJ2-7
clone_size: many
cdr3_aa: CAIRPGQGYEQYF
cdr3_nt: TGTGCCATCAGGCCGGGACAGGGCTACGAGCAGTACTTC

d_call: TRBD2
v_call: TRBV29-1
j_call: TRBJ2-1
clone_size: NA
cdr3_aa: CSSLAGHSYNEQFF
cdr3_nt: TGCAGTTCCCTAGCGGGGCACTCCTACAATGAGCAGTTCTTC

d_call: NA
v_call: TRBV29-1
j_call: TRBJ1-1
clone_size: many
cdr3_aa: CSVEAGTDTEAFF
cdr3_nt: TGCAGCGTTGAGGCGGGGACTGACACTGAAGCTTTCTTT

d_call: NA
v_call: TRBV20-1
j_call: TRBJ2-1
clone_size: many
cdr3_aa: CSVPIADYNEQFF
cdr3_nt: TGCAGTGTTCCGATAGCGGATTACAATGAGCAGTTCTTC

d_call: NA
v_call: TRBV20-1
j_call: TRBJ1-3
clone_size: NA
cdr3_aa: CSAYRDTGNTIYF
cdr3_nt: TGCAGTGCTTACAGGGATACCGGAAACACCATATATTTT

d_call: TRBD1
v_call: TRBV6-5
j_call: TRBJ2-3
clone_size: many
cdr3_aa: CASRLALGTEGTDTQYF
cdr3_nt: TGTGCCAGCAGGCTCGCCCTAGGGACAGAGGGAACAGATACGCAGTATTTT

d_call: NA
v_call: TRBV7-2
j_call: TRBJ2-7
clone_size: NA
cdr3_aa: CASRHMSGSGEQYF
cdr3_nt: TGTGCCAGCAGACATATGTCGGGCTCGGGTGAGCAGTACTTC

d_call: NA
v_call: TRBV28
j_call: TRBJ2-5
clone_size: NA
cdr3_aa: CASSLTRAQETQYF
cdr3_nt: TGTGCCAGCAGTTTAACACGGGCCCAAGAGACCCAGTACTTC

d_call: NA
v_call: TRBV6-5
j_call: TRBJ2-3
clone_size: many
cdr3_aa: CASSYPGPSEDTQYF
cdr3_nt: TGTGCCAGCAGTTACCCGGGACCTAGCGAAGATACGCAGTATTTT

d_call: NA
v_call: TRBV21-1
j_call: TRBJ2-7
clone_size: few
cdr3_aa: CASSKGEGYEQYF
cdr3_nt: TGTGCCAGCAGCAAAGGGGAGGGGTACGAGCAGTACTTC

d_call: NA
v_call: TRBV29-1
j_call: TRBJ2-5
clone_size: NA
cdr3_aa: CSVTGVADQYF
cdr3_nt: TGCAGCGTTACGGGGGTAGCGGACCAGTACTTC

d_call: TRBD2
v_call: TRBV5-1
j_call: TRBJ2-3
clone_size: many
cdr3_aa: CASSWTSGGYTDTQYF
cdr3_nt: TGCGCCAGCAGCTGGACTAGCGGGGGGTACACAGATACGCAGTATTTT

d_call: NA
v_call: TRBV29-1
j_call: TRBJ1-1
clone_size: many
cdr3_aa: CSVGEQGTEAFF
cdr3_nt: TGCAGCGTTGGGGAACAGGGCACTGAAGCTTTCTTT

d_call: NA
v_call: TRBV7-2
j_call: TRBJ1-1
clone_size: NA
cdr3_aa: CASSYQPLTRVTEAFF
cdr3_nt: TGTGCCAGCAGCTACCAACCGCTCACCCGGGTCACTGAAGCTTTCTTT

d_call: TRBD1
v_call: TRBV12-3/TRBV12-4
j_call: TRBJ2-2
clone_size: many
cdr3_aa: CASMGDRVTGELFF
cdr3_nt: TGTGCCAGCATGGGTGACAGGGTCACCGGGGAGCTGTTTTTT

d_call: TRBD2
v_call: TRBV12-3/TRBV12-4
j_call: TRBJ2-1
clone_size: NA
cdr3_aa: CASSPTSGGFDEQFF
cdr3_nt: TGTGCCAGCAGCCCTACTAGCGGGGGTTTCGATGAGCAGTTCTTC

d_call: NA
v_call: TRBV7-9
j_call: TRBJ1-6
clone_size: NA
cdr3_aa: CASSRDSSYNSPLHF
cdr3_nt: TGTGCCAGCAGCCGAGACAGCTCCTATAATTCACCCCTCCACTTT

d_call: NA
v_call: TRBV28
j_call: TRBJ1-5
clone_size: NA
cdr3_aa: CASSKQGHSNQPQHF
cdr3_nt: TGTGCCAGCAGCAAACAGGGCCATAGCAATCAGCCCCAGCATTTT

d_call: TRBD1
v_call: TRBV7-3
j_call: TRBJ2-1
clone_size: many
cdr3_aa: CASSDRDGSYNEQFF
cdr3_nt: TGTGCCAGCAGCGACAGGGATGGCTCCTACAATGAGCAGTTCTTC

d_call: NA
v_call: TRBV20-1
j_call: TRBJ2-7
clone_size: many
cdr3_aa: CSASRSSGVVYEQYF
cdr3_nt: TGCAGTGCCAGTAGGAGTTCGGGAGTGGTTTACGAGCAGTACTTC

d_call: NA
v_call: TRBV7-3
j_call: TRBJ1-1
clone_size: many
cdr3_aa: CASSLKAGRGAEAFF
cdr3_nt: TGTGCCAGCAGCTTAAAGGCCGGTAGGGGAGCTGAAGCTTTCTTT

d_call: TRBD1
v_call: TRBV20-1
j_call: TRBJ2-7
clone_size: many
cdr3_aa: CRRGQGAYEQYF
cdr3_nt: TGCAGACGGGGACAGGGGGCCTACGAGCAGTACTTC

d_call: TRBD1
v_call: TRBV20-1
j_call: TRBJ2-7
clone_size: many
cdr3_aa: CSARIQGAIYEQYF
cdr3_nt: TGCAGTGCTAGAATACAGGGGGCTATCTACGAGCAGTACTTC

d_call: NA
v_call: TRBV5-5
j_call: TRBJ2-7
clone_size: NA
cdr3_aa: CASSFPTGSYEQYF
cdr3_nt: TGTGCCAGCAGCTTTCCGACAGGCTCCTACGAGCAGTACTTC

d_call: TRBD1
v_call: TRBV25-1
j_call: TRBJ2-1
clone_size: once
cdr3_aa: CASSASRGLHSYNEQFF
cdr3_nt: TGTGCCAGCAGTGCCTCGAGGGGGCTCCACTCCTACAATGAGCAGTTCTTC

d_call: TRBD1
v_call: TRBV5-1
j_call: TRBJ1-2
clone_size: NA
cdr3_aa: CASSYAGTENYGYTF
cdr3_nt: TGCGCCAGCAGTTATGCCGGGACAGAGAACTATGGCTACACCTTC

d_call: NA
v_call: TRBV18
j_call: TRBJ2-1
clone_size: few
cdr3_aa: CASSPDAYNEQFF
cdr3_nt: TGTGCCAGCTCACCGGACGCCTACAATGAGCAGTTCTTC

d_call: TRBD2
v_call: TRBV7-7
j_call: TRBJ2-5
clone_size: NA
cdr3_aa: CASSLATSGLKETQYF
cdr3_nt: TGTGCCAGCAGCTTAGCGACTAGCGGGCTAAAAGAGACCCAGTACTTC

d_call: TRBD2
v_call: TRBV29-1
j_call: TRBJ2-7
clone_size: many
cdr3_aa: CSVQSGRAWYEQYF
cdr3_nt: TGCAGCGTTCAAAGCGGGAGGGCCTGGTACGAGCAGTACTTC

d_call: NA
v_call: TRBV5-1
j_call: TRBJ2-1
clone_size: many
cdr3_aa: CASSLEGGVNEQFF
cdr3_nt: TGCGCCAGCAGCTTGGAAGGGGGGGTGAATGAGCAGTTCTTC